These 21 T cell receptor beta chains share one sample of origin, sequenced in a study of CD8 T cells in Susac syndrome. With random hexamers, about 0.5 to 1 ug RNA was reverse transcribed. TCRdb re-called the immunoSEQ multiplex PCR reads through MiXCR, storing one row per CDR3 protein. The data hold 84,000 or so distinct CDR3 sequences, with over 90% observed a single time. Material: CD8+ T cells from PBMCs. The receptors here all came from a human donor with Susac syndrome.

The chain carries TRBV30 and TRBJ1-2; D gene unclear. Germline V gene data show CDR1 as GTSNPN and CDR2 as SVGIG (reference sequence). This CDR3 comprises 11 residues. The V gene lost 0 bases and the J gene lost 6 bases, with 5 bases spanning the gap. The DNA of the CDR3 is TGTGCCTGGAGTGTAGTAGATGGCTACACCTTC. It is translated as CAWSVVDGYTF.

The chain links TRBV4-1 to TRBJ2-7, with D perhaps matching TRBD1 or TRBD2 (5 bases each). Between the trimmed V and J ends, which lost 0 bases and 0 bases, there was a span of 15 bases. The CDR3 loop spans 17 amino acids. Germline CDR1 and CDR2: MGHRA and YSYEKL. The CDR3 sequence is CASSQDARDLSSYEQYF. In DNA, the CDR3 is TGCGCCAGCAGCCAAGATGCCCGGGACCTAAGCTCCTACGAGCAGTACTTC.

The CDR3 DNA follows: TGCAGTGTCGAAGCACTGACTAGCGGGCTGGGTGTTGAGCAGTTCTTC. This gives the protein CSVEALTSGLGVEQFF. The chain has TRBV20-1 and TRBJ2-1; 10 bases align to TRBD2. V gave up 7 bases and J gave up 9 bases; unmatched junction bases: 18. Germline loops: CDR1 DFQATT, CDR2 SNEGSKA (reference sequence). The CDR3 sequence is 16 residues long.

The chain is built from TRBV13 and TRBJ2-7; D may correspond to TRBD1 or TRBD2 (5 bases each). The CDR3 covers 16 residues. Trimming cost V 5 bases and J 9 bases, with 26 bases left between them. Germline V CDR1 and CDR2: PRHDT, FYEKMQ (reference sequence). The CDR3 loop is CASSIQSSGPLRGQYF. The CDR3 region has the DNA TGTGCCAGCAGCATACAGTCCAGCGGCCCCCTGAGGGGGCAGTACTTC.

The V call is TRBV29-1, the J call TRBJ2-7; 10 nucleotides agree with TRBD2. From germline, CDR1 is SQVTM and CDR2 ANQGSEA. The J segment lost 2 bases and the V segment lost 7 bases, leaving 5 bases of the junction unmatched. The CDR3 is made up of 13 amino acids. DNA of the CDR3: TGCAGCGCCCTAACTAGCGGGACCTACGAGCAGTACTTC. Encoded protein: CSALTSGTYEQYF.

The V gene is TRBV13, the J gene TRBJ2-2; possibly TRBD1 for D (6 bases). The CDR3 consists of 14 residues. Germline V lookup: CDR1 PRHDT, CDR2 FYEKMQ (reference sequence). Trimming shortened V by 4 bases and J by 6 bases, and 12 bases separated the two germline ends. The CDR3 nucleotides are TGTGCCAGCAGCTCTACAGGGAGCCCCGGGGAGCTGTTTTTT. Translating it yields CASSSTGSPGELFF.

The chain is built from TRBV7-8 and TRBJ1-2; D uncertain. Trimming removed 0 bases from V and 0 bases from J, with 11 bases in between. Looked up from germline, CDR1 is SGHVS and CDR2 is FQNEAQ. The CDR3 totals 16 residues. CDR3 sequence reads: CASSLATPGANYGYTF. CDR3 nucleotide sequence: TGTGCCAGCAGCTTAGCTACCCCGGGAGCTAACTATGGCTACACCTTC.

The rearrangement links TRBV19 to TRBJ2-5, with D uncertain. CDR1 is LNHDA and CDR2 is SQIVND in the germline V gene (reference sequence). Trimming shortened V by 8 bases and J by 0 bases, and 10 bases separated the two germline ends. This CDR3 region has 13 residues. The CDR3 DNA reads TGTGCCAGTGCGGTGGGGTACCAAGAGACCCAGTACTTC. Protein sequence: CASAVGYQETQYF.

The chain combines TRBV6-2 or TRBV6-3 with TRBJ2-7; tentative D call: TRBD1 (6 bases). Trimming left V 7 bases short and J 4 bases short, with 8 bases between. The V gene's germline CDR1 is MNHEY and CDR2 SVGEGT. This CDR3 region has 11 residues. The CDR3 here is CASNTGYEQYF. The CDR3 nucleotides are TGTGCCAGCAATACAGGGTACGAGCAGTACTTC.

V gene TRBV18 combines with J gene TRBJ2-2; 7 positions match TRBD1. Germline V gene data show CDR1 as KGHSH and CDR2 as LQKENI. The CDR3 covers 14 residues. Trimming at V came to 3 bases and at J to 6 bases, leaving 4 bases not matched to a gene. CDR3 residues: CASSPTGPAGELFF. The CDR3 nucleotides read TGTGCCAGCTCACCGACAGGGCCCGCCGGGGAGCTGTTTTTT. Using reference TRBV18 and TRBJ2-2 for the parts outside the CDR3, the full variable domain is NAGVMQNPRHLVRRRGQEARLRCSPMKGHSHVYWYRQLPEEGLKFMVYLQKENIIDESGMPKERFSAEFPKEGPSILRIQQVVRGDSAAYFCASSPTGPAGELFFGEGSRLTVL.

In nucleotides, the CDR3 is TGTGCCAGCAGGTCCACAGGGGGCGTTGAAGCTTTCTTT. Translated: CASRSTGGVEAFF. The chain is built from TRBV7-9 and TRBJ1-1; 9 nucleotides align to TRBD1. Unmatched junction bases numbered 6, after V lost 6 bases and J lost 7 bases. The CDR3 runs to 13 residues. CDR1 and CDR2 from the germline V gene are SEHNR and FQNEAQ (reference sequence). The variable domain in full, with the rest retrieved from reference TRBV7-9 and TRBJ1-1, is DTGVSQNPRHKITKRGQNVTFRCDPISEHNRLYWYRQTLGQGPEFLTYFQNEAQLEKSRLLSDRFSAERPKGSFSTLEIQRTEQGDSAMYLCASRSTGGVEAFFGQGTRLTVV.

The chain uses TRBV27 and TRBJ2-5; D gene uncertain. Deletions cut 5 bases from V and 1 base from J, with 11 bases between. The CDR3 covers 14 residues. CDR1 and CDR2 from the germline V gene are MNHEY and SMNVEV (reference sequence). CDR3 loop: CASSPYSFQETQYF. CDR3 coding DNA: TGTGCCAGCAGTCCCTACAGCTTCCAAGAGACCCAGTACTTC.

This rearrangement joins TRBV19 to TRBJ2-7; TRBD2 is a possible D gene (6 bases). Per germline, CDR1 LNHDA and CDR2 SQIVND (reference sequence). Trimming pared 3 bases from V and 7 bases from J, leaving 7 bases between. The CDR3 has 11 amino acids. For the CDR3, the DNA is TGTGCCAGTAGTATTGCGGGGGAGCAGTACTTC. This gives the protein CASSIAGEQYF. The variable domain in full, with the rest retrieved from reference TRBV19 and TRBJ2-7, is DGGITQSPKYLFRKEGQNVTLSCEQNLNHDAMYWYRQDPGQGLRLIYYSQIVNDFQKGDIAEGYSVSREKKESFPLTVTSAQKNPTAFYLCASSIAGEQYFGPGTRLTVT.

The chain employs TRBV9 and TRBJ2-5; D might be TRBD1 or TRBD2, each matching 7 bases. V was shortened by 2 bases and J by 1 base, with 12 bases between the two germline ends. The CDR3 has 15 amino acids. Germline CDR1 reads SGDLS; CDR2 reads YYNGEE. Written as DNA, the CDR3 is TGTGCCAGCAGCGTTTCAGGGGGGGTCCAAGAGACCCAGTACTTC. Translation: CASSVSGGVQETQYF.

The chain combines TRBV20-1 with TRBJ2-7; 10 nucleotides agree with TRBD2. The trim removed 4 bases at V and 0 bases at J, leaving 0 bases unmatched. From germline, CDR1 is DFQATT and CDR2 SNEGSKA (reference sequence). The CDR3 runs 13 residues. This CDR3 is CSATSGGSYEQYF. In nucleotides, the CDR3 is TGCAGTGCTACTAGCGGGGGCTCCTACGAGCAGTACTTC.

V usage is TRBV27 and J usage is TRBJ2-1; 8 nucleotides agree with TRBD2. Trimming at V came to 5 bases and at J to 6 bases, leaving 9 bases not matched to a gene. Germline V gene data show CDR1 as MNHEY and CDR2 as SMNVEV (reference sequence). The CDR3 sequence is 15 residues long. The CDR3, as DNA: TGTGCCAGCAGTCCCGAGGTAGCGGGGTCCAATGAGCAGTTCTTC. It yields the protein CASSPEVAGSNEQFF.

The chain joins TRBV9 to TRBJ2-1; D gene uncertain. Per the germline V gene, CDR1 is SGDLS and CDR2 is YYNGEE. The V gene lost 4 bases and the J gene lost 3 bases, with 14 bases spanning the gap. CDR3 size: 15 residues. CDR3: CASSPDHFDYNEQFF. The DNA for the CDR3 is TGTGCCAGCAGCCCGGACCATTTCGACTACAATGAGCAGTTCTTC. The variable domain in full, with the rest retrieved from reference TRBV9 and TRBJ2-1, is DSGVTQTPKHLITATGQRVTLRCSPRSGDLSVYWYQQSLDQGLQFLIQYYNGEERAKGNILERFSAQQFPDLHSELNLSSLELGDSALYFCASSPDHFDYNEQFFGPGTRLTVL.

This clonotype appeared once. The chain couples TRBV7-8 to TRBJ2-1; D possibly uses TRBD1 or TRBD2 (5 bases each). Deletions cut 2 bases from V and 5 bases from J, with 7 bases between. Germline V gene sequence: CDR1 SGHVS, CDR2 FQNEAQ. The CDR3 contains 13 residues. CDR3 loop: CASSLQGDNEQFF. The CDR3 DNA reads as TGTGCCAGCAGCTTACAGGGAGACAATGAGCAGTTCTTC.

The chain has TRBV7-9 and TRBJ2-1; perhaps TRBD1 as D (6 bases). The V end was cut by 1 base, the J end by 9 bases, with 13 bases between. Per germline, CDR1 SEHNR and CDR2 FQNEAQ (reference sequence). The length of the CDR3 is 14 residues. The CDR3 bases are TGTGCCAGCAGCTTAGTGGGGACATTAGGTGAGCAGTTCTTC. Translating gives CASSLVGTLGEQFF.

The V and J genes are TRBV29-1 and TRBJ1-4; D not resolved. V lost 3 bases and J lost 5, with 10 bases in between. The CDR3 consists of 13 residues. CDR1 is SQVTM and CDR2 is ANQGSEA in the germline V gene. CDR3 sequence: CSVDRGRNEKLFF. CDR3 sequence (DNA): TGCAGCGTTGACAGAGGTAGAAATGAAAAACTGTTTTTT.

The chain joins TRBV30 to TRBJ2-5, with 7 bases aligning to TRBD1. V was clipped by 2 bases and J by 5 bases; unmatched bases: 8. The CDR3 totals 14 residues. Germline loops: CDR1 GTSNPN, CDR2 SVGIG (reference sequence). CDR3 coding DNA: TGTGCCTGGAGTATACAGGGGAGTTGGGAGACCCAGTACTTC. As protein: CAWSIQGSWETQYF.